This T cell receptor (beta chain) came from a study of metastatic and nonmetastatic thyroid tumors (dated by TCRdb to the early 2020s). Background for the entire study: Repertoires were compared across peripheral blood and tumor or nodule tissue samples from malignant and benign thyroid patients. Study-wide findings and limitations: TCR beta diversity was reported as significantly higher in malignant tumors than in benign nodules, in both blood and tumor samples.

This clone occurred once. It has no known antigen specificity. Per-base qualities were not stored, and no clone one base away is much larger. Just one read gives weak support. The CDR3 numbers 12 residues from cysteine through phenylalanine. The read is trimmed to its CDR3 DNA, 36 bases read in frame from base 1. V gives up 10 bases and J gives up 12 bases, and the segment between their germline ends measures 19 bases. The library was generated by PCR. The run used an Illumina HiSeq 4000. High-throughput sequencing was used to profile the TCR beta-chain CDR3 region of every patient. Turning to the authors' computational methods: The researchers built a classifier to tell apart papillary thyroid cancer patients with distant metastasis, based on CDR3 differences among clinicopathological groups. To measure repertoire diversity the researchers used the Shannon index, while the Morisita-Horn index served to gauge how similar the tumor and blood repertoires were. The public reads were reprocessed in TCRdb via fastp at Q25 and MiXCR, keeping in-frame beta chains. In this record, the V and J calls reflect TCRdb's handling and not the investigators' own analysis. The sample records about 5,800 clones, 15% to 20% of which are singletons. The ten largest clonotypes hold 5.5% to 7% of the sample.

None of the patients had been given any treatment before thyroid surgery. Patient clinical samples collected from about 2011 to 2018 were retrospectively analysed using T-cell receptor beta sequencing. The clonotype originates from a female donor with papillary thyroid cancer or a benign thyroid nodule (not recorded which). Some clones in this sample may be carry-over from other donors' samples. Sequencing was done on a sample of adjacent normal tissue. Recombination connected TRBV12-3 or TRBV12-4 to TRBJ2-1; the D gene identity is not certain. The CDR3 amino acid sequence is: CAITGWWPGQFF. The DNA reads TGTGCCATCACCGGGTGGTGGCCCGGGCAGTTCTTC.